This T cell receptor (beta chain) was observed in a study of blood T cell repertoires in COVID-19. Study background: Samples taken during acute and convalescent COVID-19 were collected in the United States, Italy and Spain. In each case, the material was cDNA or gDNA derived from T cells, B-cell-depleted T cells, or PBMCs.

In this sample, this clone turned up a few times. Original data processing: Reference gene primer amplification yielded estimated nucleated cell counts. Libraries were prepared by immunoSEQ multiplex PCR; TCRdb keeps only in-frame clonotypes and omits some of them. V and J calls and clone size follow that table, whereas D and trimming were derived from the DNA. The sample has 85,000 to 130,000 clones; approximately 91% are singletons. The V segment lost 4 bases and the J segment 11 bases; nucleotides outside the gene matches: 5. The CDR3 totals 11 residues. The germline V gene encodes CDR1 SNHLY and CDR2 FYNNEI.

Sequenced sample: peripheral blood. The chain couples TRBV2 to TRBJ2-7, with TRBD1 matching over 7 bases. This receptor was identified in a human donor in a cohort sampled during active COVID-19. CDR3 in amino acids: CASSVGTEKYF. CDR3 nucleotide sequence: TGTGCCAGCAGTGTAGGGACAGAGAAGTACTTC. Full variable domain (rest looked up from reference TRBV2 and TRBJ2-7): EPEVTQTPSHQVTQMGQEVILRCVPISNHLYFYWYRQILGQKVEFLVSFYNNEISEKSEIFDDQFSVERPDGSNFTLKIRSTKLEDSAMYFCASSVGTEKYFGPGTRLTVT.